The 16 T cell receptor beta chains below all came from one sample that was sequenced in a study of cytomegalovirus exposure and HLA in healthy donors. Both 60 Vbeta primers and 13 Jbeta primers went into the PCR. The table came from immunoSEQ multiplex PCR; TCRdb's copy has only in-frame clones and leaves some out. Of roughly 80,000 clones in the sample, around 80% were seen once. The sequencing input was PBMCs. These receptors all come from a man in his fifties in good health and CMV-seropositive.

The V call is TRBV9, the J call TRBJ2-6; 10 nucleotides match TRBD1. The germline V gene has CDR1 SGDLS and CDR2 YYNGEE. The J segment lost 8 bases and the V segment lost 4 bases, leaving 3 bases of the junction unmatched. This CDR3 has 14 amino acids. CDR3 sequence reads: CASSRQGASNVLTF. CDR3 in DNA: TGTGCCAGCAGCCGACAGGGGGCATCCAACGTCCTGACTTTC. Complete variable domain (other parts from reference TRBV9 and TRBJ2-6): DSGVTQTPKHLITATGQRVTLRCSPRSGDLSVYWYQQSLDQGLQFLIQYYNGEERAKGNILERFSAQQFPDLHSELNLSSLELGDSALYFCASSRQGASNVLTFGAGSRLTVL.

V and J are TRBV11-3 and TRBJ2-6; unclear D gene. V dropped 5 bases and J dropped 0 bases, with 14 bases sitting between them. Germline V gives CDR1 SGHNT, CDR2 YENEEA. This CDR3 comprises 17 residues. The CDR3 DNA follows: TGTGCCAGCAGCCCCGATTTTCTCGGCTCTGGGGCCAACGTCCTGACTTTC. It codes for CASSPDFLGSGANVLTF.

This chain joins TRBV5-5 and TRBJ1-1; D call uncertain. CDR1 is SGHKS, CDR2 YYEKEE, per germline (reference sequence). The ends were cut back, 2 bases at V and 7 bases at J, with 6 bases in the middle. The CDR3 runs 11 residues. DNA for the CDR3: TGTGCCAGCAGCTTACAGAGTGAAGCTTTCTTT. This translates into CASSLQSEAFF.

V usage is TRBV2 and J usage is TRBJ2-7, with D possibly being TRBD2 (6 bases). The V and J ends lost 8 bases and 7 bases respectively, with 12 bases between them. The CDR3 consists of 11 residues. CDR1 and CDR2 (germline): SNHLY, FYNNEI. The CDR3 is CASQRAFEQYF. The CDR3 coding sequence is TGTGCCAGCCAGCGGGCATTTGAGCAGTACTTC. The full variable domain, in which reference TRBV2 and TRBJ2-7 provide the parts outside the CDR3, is EPEVTQTPSHQVTQMGQEVILRCVPISNHLYFYWYRQILGQKVEFLVSFYNNEISEKSEIFDDQFSVERPDGSNFTLKIRSTKLEDSAMYFCASQRAFEQYFGPGTRLTVT.

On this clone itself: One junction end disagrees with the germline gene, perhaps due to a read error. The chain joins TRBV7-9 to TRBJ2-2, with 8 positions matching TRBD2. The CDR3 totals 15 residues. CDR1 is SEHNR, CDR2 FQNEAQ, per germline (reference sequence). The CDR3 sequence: CSSSLAGQGLGELFF. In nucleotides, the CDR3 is TGTTCCAGCAGCTTAGCGGGACAAGGATTGGGGGAGCTGTTTTTT.

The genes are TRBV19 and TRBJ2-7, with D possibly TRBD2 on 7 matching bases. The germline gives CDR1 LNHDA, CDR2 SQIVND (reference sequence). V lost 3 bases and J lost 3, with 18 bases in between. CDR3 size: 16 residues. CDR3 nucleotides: TGTGCCAGTAGTATTAAGGGGGGGCAGGGTGTCTACGAGCAGTACTTC. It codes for CASSIKGGQGVYEQYF.

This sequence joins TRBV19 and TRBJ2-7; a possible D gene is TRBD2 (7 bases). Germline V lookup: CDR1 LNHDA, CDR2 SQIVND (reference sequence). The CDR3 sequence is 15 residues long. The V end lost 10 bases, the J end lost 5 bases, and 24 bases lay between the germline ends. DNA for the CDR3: TGTGCCACAACGAGGGGGGGAGGGGCGGTCAACGAGCAGTACTTC. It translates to CATTRGGGAVNEQYF.

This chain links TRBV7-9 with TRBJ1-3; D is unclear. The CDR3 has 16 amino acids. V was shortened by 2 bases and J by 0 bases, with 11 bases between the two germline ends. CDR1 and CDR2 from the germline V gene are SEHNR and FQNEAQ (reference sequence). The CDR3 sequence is CASSLIVRSSGNTIYF. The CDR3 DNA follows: TGTGCCAGCAGCTTAATCGTCCGGAGCTCTGGAAACACCATATATTTT. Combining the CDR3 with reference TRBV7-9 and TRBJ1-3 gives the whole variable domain DTGVSQNPRHKITKRGQNVTFRCDPISEHNRLYWYRQTLGQGPEFLTYFQNEAQLEKSRLLSDRFSAERPKGSFSTLEIQRTEQGDSAMYLCASSLIVRSSGNTIYFGEGSWLTVV.

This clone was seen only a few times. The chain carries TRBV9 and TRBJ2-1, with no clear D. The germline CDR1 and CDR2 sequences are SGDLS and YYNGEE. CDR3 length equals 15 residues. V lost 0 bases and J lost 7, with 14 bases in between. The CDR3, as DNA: TGTGCCAGCAGCGTAGGTGCTATCATTGTTAATGAGCAGTTCTTC. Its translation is CASSVGAIIVNEQFF.

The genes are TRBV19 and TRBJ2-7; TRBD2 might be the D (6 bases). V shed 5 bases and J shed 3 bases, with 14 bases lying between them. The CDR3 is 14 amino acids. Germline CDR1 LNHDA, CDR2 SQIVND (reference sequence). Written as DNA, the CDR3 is TGTGCCAGTAGTTCCCGGAGGGGCTTCTACGAGCAGTACTTC. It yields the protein CASSSRRGFYEQYF.

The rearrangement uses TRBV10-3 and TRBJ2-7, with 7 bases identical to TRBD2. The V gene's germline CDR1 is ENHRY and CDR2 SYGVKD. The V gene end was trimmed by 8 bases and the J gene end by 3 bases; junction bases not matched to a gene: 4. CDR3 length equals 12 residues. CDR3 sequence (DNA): TGTGCCATCGGGTCTAGCGGCTACGAGCAGTACTTC. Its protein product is CAIGSSGYEQYF.

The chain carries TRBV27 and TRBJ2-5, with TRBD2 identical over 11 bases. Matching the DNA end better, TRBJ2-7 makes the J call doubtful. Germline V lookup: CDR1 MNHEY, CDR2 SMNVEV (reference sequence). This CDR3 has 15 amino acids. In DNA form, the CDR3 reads TGTGCCAGCAGGGAACTAGCGGGAGCCCTTTACGAGCAGTACTTC. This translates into CASRELAGALYEQYF.

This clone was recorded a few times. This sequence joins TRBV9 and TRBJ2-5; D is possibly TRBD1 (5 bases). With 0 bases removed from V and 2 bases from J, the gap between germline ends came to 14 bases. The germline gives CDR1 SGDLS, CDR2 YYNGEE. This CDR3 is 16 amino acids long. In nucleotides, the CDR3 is TGTGCCAGCAGCGTAGGTCAGGGCAACCGACAAGAGACCCAGTACTTC. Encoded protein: CASSVGQGNRQETQYF.

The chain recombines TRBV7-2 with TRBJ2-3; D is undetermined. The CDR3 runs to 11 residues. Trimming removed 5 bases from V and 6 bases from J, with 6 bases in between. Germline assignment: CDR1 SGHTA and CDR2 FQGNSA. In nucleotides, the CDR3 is TGTGCCAGCAGCCGCCGGGATACGCAGTATTTT. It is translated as CASSRRDTQYF.

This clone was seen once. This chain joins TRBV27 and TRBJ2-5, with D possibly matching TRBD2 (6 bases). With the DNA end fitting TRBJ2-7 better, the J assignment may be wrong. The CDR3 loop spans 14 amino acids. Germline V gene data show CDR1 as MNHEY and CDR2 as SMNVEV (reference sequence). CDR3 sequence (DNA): TGTGCCAGCAGTTTAATAGTGGGACTCTACGAGCAGTACTTC. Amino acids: CASSLIVGLYEQYF.

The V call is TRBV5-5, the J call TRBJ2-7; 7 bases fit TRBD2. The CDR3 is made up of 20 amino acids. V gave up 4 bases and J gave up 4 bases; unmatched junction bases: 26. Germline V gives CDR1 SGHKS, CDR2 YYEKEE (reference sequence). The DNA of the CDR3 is TGTGCCAGCAGCGGTTCGTTCTCCGGGACTACAATATATGATCAATACGAGCAGTACTTC. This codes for CASSGSFSGTTIYDQYEQYF.